The 7 T cell receptor beta chains given below trace back to one sample, sequenced in a study of T cell responses to AZD1222 COVID-19 vaccine (dated by TCRdb to about 2021). Per the publication, the time point label means: about 28 days (+/-7) after the second vaccine dose. This sample's treatment or condition label indicates: meningococcal conjugate vaccine given as trial control. Libraries were prepared through the immunoSEQ multiplex PCR assay. TCRdb obtained this table from immuneACCESS and retained in-frame rearrangements with V and J assigned. These tables miss some clones; where compared with another copy, unresolved V genes account for less than half of the shortfall, and the remainder is unexplained. This sample gives about 200,000 clones in total; approximately 94% of them show up just once. The ten top clones hold approximately 1.5% of the sample. Source: peripheral blood, taken 28 days after the second dose of the MenACWY control vaccine. The receptor source for this set is an adult who received the MenACWY meningococcal vaccine as a control.

The chain couples TRBV6-2 or TRBV6-3 to TRBJ1-5, with 12 bases aligning to TRBD1. This CDR3 comprises 15 residues. After removal of 5 bases from V and 3 bases from J, the junction contained 2 bases not matched to a gene. Germline CDR1 MNHEY, CDR2 SVGEGT. CDR3 DNA: TGTGCCAGCAGTGAGGGACAGGGGGCCAATCAGCCCCAGCATTTT. Protein product: CASSEGQGANQPQHF.

This chain connects TRBV21-1 to TRBJ2-7; no check of the table's D call, TRBD1, against the DNA was made. TRBV21-1 is termed a pseudogene. This CDR3 spans 20 amino acids. In DNA, the CDR3 is TGTGCCAGCAGCGCCCAAAGGGGCTTTACCGGGGACAGGGGGTTGTACGAGCAGTACTTC. As protein: CASSAQRGFTGDRGLYEQYF.

The chain has TRBV5-4 and TRBJ2-7; D might be TRBD1 (5 bases). Germline assignment: CDR1 SGHNT and CDR2 YYREEE (reference sequence). V lost 1 base, J lost 5 bases, and 10 bases lay in between. The CDR3 covers 13 residues. The CDR3 DNA follows: TGTGCCAGCAGCTTGTTACAGGTGGACGAGCAGTACTTC. Protein sequence: CASSLLQVDEQYF.

The chain employs TRBV5-1 and TRBJ2-7; 10 bases match TRBD1. The CDR3 contains 14 residues. In germline, CDR1 is SGHRS, CDR2 YFSETQ. V shed 4 bases, J shed 3 bases, and the junction held 4 bases outside the gene matches. CDR3 sequence (DNA): TGCGCCAGCAGCACGACAGGGGGCAACTACGAGCAGTACTTC. Its protein product is CASSTTGGNYEQYF.

V and J are TRBV3-1 (or the pseudogene TRBV3-2) and TRBJ1-1; TRBD1 aligns across 8 bases. The CDR3 covers 18 residues. CDR1 LGHDT and CDR2 YNNKEL come from the germline V gene (reference sequence). With V trimmed by 6 bases and J by 0 bases, 15 bases remained unmatched. CDR3 bases: TGTGCCAGCAGGCCTAATGTCTGGACAGGGTTTGTGAACACTGAAGCTTTCTTT. Protein sequence: CASRPNVWTGFVNTEAFF.

The chain has TRBV14 and TRBJ1-1; no clear D gene. The CDR3 runs to 15 residues. Germline CDR1 reads SGHDN; CDR2 reads FVKESK. V gave up 0 bases and J gave up 7 bases, with 15 bases separating them. The CDR3 region is CASSQDFGMRDEAFF. DNA of the CDR3: TGTGCCAGCAGCCAAGATTTTGGGATGCGGGATGAAGCTTTCTTT.

This clone was seen more than once but under ten times. The chain has TRBV7-2 and TRBJ1-5; the match to TRBD1 covers 11 bases. V lost 5 bases to trimming and J lost 8 bases; unmatched junction nucleotides: 5. Per the germline V gene, CDR1 is SGHTA and CDR2 is FQGNSA. The CDR3 is 14 residues long. CDR3 in amino acids: CASSTGQGGKPQHF. The CDR3 coding sequence is TGTGCCAGCAGCACGGGACAGGGGGGGAAGCCCCAGCATTTT. Full variable domain (missing parts from reference TRBV7-2 and TRBJ1-5): GAGVSQSPSNKVTEKGKDVELRCDPISGHTALYWYRQSLGQGLEFLIYFQGNSAPDKSGLPSDRFSAERTGGSVSTLTIQRTQQEDSAVYLCASSTGQGGKPQHFGDGTRLSIL.